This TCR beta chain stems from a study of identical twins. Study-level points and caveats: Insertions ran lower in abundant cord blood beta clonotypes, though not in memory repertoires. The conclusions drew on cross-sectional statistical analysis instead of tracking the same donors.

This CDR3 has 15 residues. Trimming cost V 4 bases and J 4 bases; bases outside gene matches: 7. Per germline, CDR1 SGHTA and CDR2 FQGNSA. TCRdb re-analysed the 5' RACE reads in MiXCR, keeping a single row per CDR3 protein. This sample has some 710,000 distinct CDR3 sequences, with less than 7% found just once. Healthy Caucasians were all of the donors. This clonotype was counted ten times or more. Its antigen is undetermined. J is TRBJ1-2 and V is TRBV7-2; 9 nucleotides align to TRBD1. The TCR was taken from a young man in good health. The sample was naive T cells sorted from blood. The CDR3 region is CASSSSGTGRYGYTF. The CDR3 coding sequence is TGTGCCAGCAGCTCATCCGGGACAGGGCGCTATGGCTACACCTTC.